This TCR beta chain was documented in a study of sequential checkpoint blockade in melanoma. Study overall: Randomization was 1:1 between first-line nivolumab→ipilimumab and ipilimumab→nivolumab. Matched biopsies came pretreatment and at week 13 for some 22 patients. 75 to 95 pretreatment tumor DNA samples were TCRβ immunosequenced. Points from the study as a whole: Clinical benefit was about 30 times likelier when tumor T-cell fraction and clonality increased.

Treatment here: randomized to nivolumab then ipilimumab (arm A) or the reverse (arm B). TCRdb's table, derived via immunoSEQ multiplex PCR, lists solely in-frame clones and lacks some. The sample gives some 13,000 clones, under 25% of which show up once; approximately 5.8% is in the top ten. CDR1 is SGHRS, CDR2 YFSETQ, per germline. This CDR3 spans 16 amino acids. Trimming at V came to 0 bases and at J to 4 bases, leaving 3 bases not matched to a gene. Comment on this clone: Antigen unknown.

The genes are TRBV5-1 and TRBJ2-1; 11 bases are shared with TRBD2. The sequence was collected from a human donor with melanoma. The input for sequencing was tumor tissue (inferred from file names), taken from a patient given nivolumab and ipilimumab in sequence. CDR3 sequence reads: CASSLVASGGYNEQFF. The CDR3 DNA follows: TGCGCCAGCAGCTTGGTCGCTAGCGGGGGGTACAATGAGCAGTTCTTC.